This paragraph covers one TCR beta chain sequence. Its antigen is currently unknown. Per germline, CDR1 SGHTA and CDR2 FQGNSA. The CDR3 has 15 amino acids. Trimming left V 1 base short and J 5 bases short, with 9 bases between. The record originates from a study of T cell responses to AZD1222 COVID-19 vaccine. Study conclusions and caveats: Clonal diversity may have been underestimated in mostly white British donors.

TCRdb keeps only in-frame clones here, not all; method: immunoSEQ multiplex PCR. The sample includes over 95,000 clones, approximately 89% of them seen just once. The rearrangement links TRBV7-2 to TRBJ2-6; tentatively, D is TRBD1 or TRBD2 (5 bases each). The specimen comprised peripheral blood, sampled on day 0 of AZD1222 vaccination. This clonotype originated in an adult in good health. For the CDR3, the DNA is TGTGCCAGCAGCTTAGATGGGGGTCGGGCCAACGTCCTGACTTTC. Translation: CASSLDGGRANVLTF.